This T cell receptor beta chain was recovered during a study of shared clonotypes between healthy human individuals. Study outcomes and limitations: Clonotypes that were shared across a handful of donors made up approximately 5% of naive CD4 clonotypes.

The test was conducted at deep level. Each subset's genomic DNA was split evenly across several immunoSEQ plates. Some clones are missing from TCRdb's copy, which holds only in-frame ones; the method was immunoSEQ multiplex PCR. Of around 2.5 million clones in the sample, 93% were seen once. As to this clone: Its target is unknown.

The TCR originated in a man younger than 35 in good health. Some clones in this sample may be carry-over from other donors' samples. Sequences were obtained from naive CD4+ T cells from PBMCs. Subset described: CD45RA+ positively selected.

CDR3 amino acids: CASSLTGTGNEKLFF. CDR3 DNA: TGTGCCAGCAGCCTTACCGGGACAGGGAATGAAAAACTGTTTTTT. The chain carries TRBV7-8 and TRBJ1-4; 9 nucleotides align to TRBD1. The trim removed 5 bases at V and 5 bases at J, leaving 6 bases unmatched. Germline CDR1 is SGHVS and CDR2 is FQNEAQ. This CDR3 contains 15 residues. The full variable domain, in which reference TRBV7-8 and TRBJ1-4 provide the parts outside the CDR3, is GAGVSQSPRYKVAKRGQDVALRCDPISGHVSLFWYQQALGQGPEFLTYFQNEAQLDKSGLPSDRFFAERPEGSVSTLKIQRTQQEDSAVYLCASSLTGTGNEKLFFGSGTQLSVL.